What follows describes a single TCR beta chain. These data come from a study of blood T cell repertoires in COVID-19. CDR3 length equals 17 residues. Clones were read by immunoSEQ multiplex PCR, and TCRdb kept only the in-frame ones, dropping some. The sample has fewer than 200,000 clones; 84% are singletons. Two negative PCRs, clearance, or symptom resolution were required of recovered Cohort 3 donors. This clonotype was sampled from a man aged 50-59 years who had recovered from COVID-19. The chain couples TRBV21-1 to TRBJ1-5; the table's TRBD1 call for D was not verified on the DNA. TRBV21-1 is a known pseudogene. The sequenced material came from PBMCs or T cells enriched from blood (not recorded which). The CDR3 DNA follows: TGTGCCAGCAGCAAAGGGGGTTACAGGGGGTTGAATCAGCCCCAGCATTTT. This encodes CASSKGGYRGLNQPQHF.